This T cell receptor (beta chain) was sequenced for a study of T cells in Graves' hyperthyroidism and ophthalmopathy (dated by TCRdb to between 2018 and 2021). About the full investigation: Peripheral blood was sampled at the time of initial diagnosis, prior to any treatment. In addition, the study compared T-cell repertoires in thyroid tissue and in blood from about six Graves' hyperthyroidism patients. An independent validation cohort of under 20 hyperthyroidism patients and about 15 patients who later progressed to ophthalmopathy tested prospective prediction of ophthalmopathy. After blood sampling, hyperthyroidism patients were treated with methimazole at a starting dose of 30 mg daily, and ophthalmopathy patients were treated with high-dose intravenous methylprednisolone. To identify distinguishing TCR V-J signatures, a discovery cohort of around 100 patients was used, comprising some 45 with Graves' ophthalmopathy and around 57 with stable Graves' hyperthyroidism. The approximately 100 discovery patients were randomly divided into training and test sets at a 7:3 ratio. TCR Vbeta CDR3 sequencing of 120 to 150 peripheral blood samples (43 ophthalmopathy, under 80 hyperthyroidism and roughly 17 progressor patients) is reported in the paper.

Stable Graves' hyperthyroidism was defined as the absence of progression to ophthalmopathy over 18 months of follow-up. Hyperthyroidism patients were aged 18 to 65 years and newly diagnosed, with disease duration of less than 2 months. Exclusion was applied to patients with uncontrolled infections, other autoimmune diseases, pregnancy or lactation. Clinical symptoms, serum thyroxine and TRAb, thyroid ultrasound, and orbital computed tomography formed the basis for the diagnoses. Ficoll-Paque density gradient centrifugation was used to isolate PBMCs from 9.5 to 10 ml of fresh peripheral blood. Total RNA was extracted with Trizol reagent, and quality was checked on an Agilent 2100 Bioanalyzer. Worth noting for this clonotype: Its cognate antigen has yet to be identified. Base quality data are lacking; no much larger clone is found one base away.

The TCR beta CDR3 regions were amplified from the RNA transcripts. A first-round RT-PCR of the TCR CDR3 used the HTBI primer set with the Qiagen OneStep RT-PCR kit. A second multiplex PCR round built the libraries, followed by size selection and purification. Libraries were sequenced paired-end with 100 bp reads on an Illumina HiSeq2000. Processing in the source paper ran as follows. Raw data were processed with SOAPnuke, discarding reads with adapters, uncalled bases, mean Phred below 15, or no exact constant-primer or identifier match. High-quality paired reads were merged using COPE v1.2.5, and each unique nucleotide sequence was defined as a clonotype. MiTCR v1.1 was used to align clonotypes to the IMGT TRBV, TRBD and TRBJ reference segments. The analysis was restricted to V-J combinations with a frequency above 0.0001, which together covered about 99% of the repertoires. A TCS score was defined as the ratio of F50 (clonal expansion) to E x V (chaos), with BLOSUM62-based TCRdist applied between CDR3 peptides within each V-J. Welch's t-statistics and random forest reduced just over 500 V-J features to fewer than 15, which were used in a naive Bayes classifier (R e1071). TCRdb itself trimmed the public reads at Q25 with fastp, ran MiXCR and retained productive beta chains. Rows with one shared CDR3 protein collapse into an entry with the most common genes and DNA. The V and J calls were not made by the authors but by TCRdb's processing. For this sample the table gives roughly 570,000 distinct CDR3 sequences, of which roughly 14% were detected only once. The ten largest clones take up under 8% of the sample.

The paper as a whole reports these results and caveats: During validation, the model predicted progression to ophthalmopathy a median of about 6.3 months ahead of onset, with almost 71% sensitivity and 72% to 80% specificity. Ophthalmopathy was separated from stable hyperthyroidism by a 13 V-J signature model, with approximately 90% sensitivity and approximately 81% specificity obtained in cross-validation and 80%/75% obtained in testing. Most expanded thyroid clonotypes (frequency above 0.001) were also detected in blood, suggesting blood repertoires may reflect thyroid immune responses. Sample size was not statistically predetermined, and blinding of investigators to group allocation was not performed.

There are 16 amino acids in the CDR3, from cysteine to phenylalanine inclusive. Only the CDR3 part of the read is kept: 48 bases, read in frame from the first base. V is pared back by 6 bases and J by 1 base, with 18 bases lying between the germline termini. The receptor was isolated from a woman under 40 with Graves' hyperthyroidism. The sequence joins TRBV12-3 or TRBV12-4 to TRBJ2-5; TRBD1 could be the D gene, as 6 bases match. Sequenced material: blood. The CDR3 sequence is CASSRNRGILQETQYF. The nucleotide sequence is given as TGTGCCAGCAGCCGCAATAGGGGGATCCTCCAAGAGACCCAGTACTTC.